These 24 T cell receptor beta chains came from one sample sequenced in a study of CD8+CD57+ T cells in acquired aplastic anemia. CDR3 and TCR beta VDJ profiling relied on a genomic DNA template. TCRdb ran MiXCR on the reads and lists one entry per CDR3 protein. Of 200,000 to 250,000 distinct CDR3 sequences listed, 34% are singletons. The sequenced material came from sorted CD4+, CD8+, or CD8+CD57+ T cells (not recorded which) from PBMCs. These receptors were collected from a human donor in good health, serving as a control.

This clonotype showed up many times. The chain couples TRBV15 to TRBJ2-6, with D perhaps matching TRBD2 (5 bases). CDR3 length: 19 residues. The V and J ends lost 0 bases and 0 bases respectively, with 15 bases between them. Per germline, CDR1 LNHNV and CDR2 YYDKDF (reference sequence). The CDR3 coding sequence is TGTGCCACCAGCAGAGATATCGGTAGAGGAGGCTCTGGGGCCAACGTCCTGACTTTC. This gives the protein CATSRDIGRGGSGANVLTF.

V gene TRBV24-1 combines with J gene TRBJ2-3; 9 bases are a match to TRBD2. The CDR3 length is 13 residues. Germline V gene data show CDR1 as KGHDR and CDR2 as SFDVKD. V trimming: 12 bases; J trimming: 1 base; junction bases outside the gene matches: 4. In DNA, the CDR3 is TGTGCCGCGGGACTAGCCGGCACAGATACGCAGTATTTT. It yields the protein CAAGLAGTDTQYF.

This clonotype has just one count. A read error may account for a junction end that differs from germline. The chain links TRBV19 to TRBJ2-6; 7 bases agree with TRBD1. Germline CDR1 and CDR2: LNHDA and SQIVND (reference sequence). The CDR3 is 18 amino acids. CDR3 amino acids: CASSIRGQALSGANVPTF. DNA for the CDR3: TGTGCCAGTAGTATAAGGGGGCAGGCTCTCTCTGGGGCCAACGTCCCGACTTTC.

A few counts support this clonotype. The rearrangement links TRBV5-1 to TRBJ2-5; TRBD2 matches at 12 bases. The V gene end was trimmed by 4 bases and the J gene end by 2 bases; junction bases not matched to a gene: 18. Germline CDR1 is SGHRS and CDR2 is YFSETQ. The CDR3 is 20 amino acids. CDR3 protein: CASSDPRTSGVTGIQETQYF. The CDR3 DNA reads TGCGCCAGCAGCGATCCAAGGACTAGCGGGGTGACGGGCATACAAGAGACCCAGTACTTC.

V and J are TRBV12-3 or TRBV12-4 and TRBJ2-2; D remains ambiguous. The CDR3 totals 14 residues. The germline V and J ends were trimmed by 5 bases and 0 bases, with 7 bases remaining between them. This chain's CDR3 is CASSPQTNTGELFF. CDR3 bases: TGTGCCAGCAGTCCGCAGACGAACACCGGGGAGCTGTTTTTT.

Regarding this clonotype: The CDR3 ends on some other residue instead of the conserved phenylalanine or tryptophan, so this is likely a read error. Because the CDR3's place on the DNA is in doubt, the DNA is left out and the CDR3 is given as listed by TCRdb. The chain couples TRBV7-9 to TRBJ2-7; no check of the table's D call, TRBD2, against the DNA was made. Germline V gives CDR1 SEHNR, CDR2 FQNEAQ (reference sequence). The CDR3 is made up of 8 amino acids, end residues included. The CDR3 spells CASSSLAG.

Points on this clonotype: A much larger clonotype is one base distant, so this may be a read error. The CDR3 is CASSLGLLRGTDTRYF. CDR3 coding DNA: TGTGCCAGCAGCCTGGGACTACTTAGGGGCACAGATACGCGGTATTTT. The chain joins TRBV7-9 to TRBJ2-3, with TRBD2 matching over 7 bases. Germline CDR1 SEHNR, CDR2 FQNEAQ (reference sequence). The CDR3 loop spans 16 amino acids. Full variable domain (missing parts from reference TRBV7-9 and TRBJ2-3): DTGVSQNPRHKITKRGQNVTFRCDPISEHNRLYWYRQTLGQGPEFLTYFQNEAQLEKSRLLSDRFSAERPKGSFSTLEIQRTEQGDSAMYLCASSLGLLRGTDTRYFGPGTRLTVL.

Concerning this clonotype itself: A single base separates this from a much larger clone, so it may be a read error. The chain is built from TRBV2 and TRBJ2-7; tentative D call: TRBD1 (5 bases). Per germline, CDR1 SNHLY and CDR2 FYNNEI. This CDR3 region has 15 residues. The CDR3 DNA is TGTGCCAGCATTGAAGAGATAGACAGTGCCTACGAGCAGTACTTC. Its translation is CASIEEIDSAYEQYF.

There are many counts of this clonotype. V is TRBV6-5 and J is TRBJ1-2, with 8 bases matching TRBD1. This CDR3 contains 14 residues. The V segment lost 8 bases and the J segment 8 bases; nucleotides outside the gene matches: 13. The germline gives CDR1 MNHEY, CDR2 SVGAGI. The CDR3 nucleotides read TGTGCCAGCGCCTCGCCGGACAGGGAGGAAGGCTACACCTTC. Protein sequence: CASASPDREEGYTF.

In this sample, this clonotype turned up once. The genes are TRBV5-1 and TRBJ2-2, with 14 nucleotides matching TRBD2. This CDR3 has 18 residues. Germline trimming cut 4 bases from V and 7 bases from J; bases unmatched to any gene: 12. The germline V gene encodes CDR1 SGHRS and CDR2 YFSETQ. The CDR3 loop is CASSMGLAGDGPGGELFF. The CDR3 DNA sequence: TGCGCCAGCAGCATGGGACTAGCGGGAGATGGTCCGGGCGGGGAGCTGTTTTTT. The variable domain in full, completed from reference TRBV5-1 and TRBJ2-2, reads KAGVTQTPRYLIKTRGQQVTLSCSPISGHRSVSWYQQTPGQGLQFLFEYFSETQRNKGNFPGRFSGRQFSNSRSEMNVSTLELGDSALYLCASSMGLAGDGPGGELFFGEGSRLTVL.

On this clonotype itself: Germline is not matched at one junction end, which may reflect a read error. V usage is TRBV30 and J usage is TRBJ1-4; the D gene is possibly TRBD1 (5 bases). This CDR3 has 14 residues. Germline-derived CDR1 and CDR2 are GTSNPN and SVGIG (reference sequence). The CDR3 DNA is TGTGCCTGGAGTGTACGAGGGGCGGTTGAAAACCTGGTTTTT. This sequence encodes CAWSVRGAVENLVF.

The CDR3 here is CASRLKQVLSGNTIYF. For the CDR3, the DNA is TGTGCCAGCAGGCTGAAACAGGTTTTATCTGGAAACACCATATATTTT. This chain joins TRBV12-3 or TRBV12-4 and TRBJ1-3; tentatively, D is TRBD1 (5 bases). The CDR3 is 16 amino acids. Trimming pared 6 bases from V and 1 base from J, leaving 16 bases between.

This clonotype was detected a few times. A much larger clone is a single base away; this may be a read error. This chain links TRBV19 with TRBJ1-1, with unresolved D. V was cut by 5 bases and J by 1 base, with 11 bases left in between. The CDR3 is 14 residues long. Germline V CDR1 and CDR2: LNHDA, SQIVND (reference sequence). CDR3 DNA sequence: TGTGCCAGTAGTTCCCAAGGCTCGAACACTGAAGCTTTCTTT. It translates to CASSSQGSNTEAFF.

In regard to this clonotype: A much larger clone lies a single base off, so this may be a read error. This sequence joins TRBV7-8 and TRBJ1-2; 9 positions agree with TRBD1. The CDR3 runs 16 residues. The germline CDR1 and CDR2 sequences are SGHVS and FQNEAQ. CDR3 coding DNA: TGTGCCAGCAGCCCTACAGGGGGCATAAACGTCTATGGCTTCACCTTC. It is translated as CASSPTGGINVYGFTF. Complete variable domain (other parts from reference TRBV7-8 and TRBJ1-2): GAGVSQSPRYKVAKRGQDVALRCDPISGHVSLFWYQQALGQGPEFLTYFQNEAQLDKSGLPSDRFFAERPEGSVSTLKIQRTQQEDSAVYLCASSPTGGINVYGFTFGSGTRLTVV.

V is TRBV20-1 and J is TRBJ2-5, with 10 bases fitting TRBD2. This CDR3 spans 16 amino acids. Germline V gene lookup returns CDR1 DFQATT and CDR2 SNEGSKA (reference sequence). J gave up 4 bases and V 6 bases, and 14 bases lay outside the gene matches. The DNA for the CDR3 is TGCAGTGCCAGCACGCAGCGGGGGGGCCTGAGAGAGACCCAGTACTTC. Amino acid sequence: CSASTQRGGLRETQYF.

J is TRBJ2-1 and V is TRBV12-3 or TRBV12-4; 8 nucleotides match TRBD1. The CDR3 has 15 residues. Trimming removed 3 bases from V and 3 bases from J; junction bases left unmatched: 4. CDR3 in DNA: TGTGCCAGCAGTTTCCAGGGGGCGGACTACAATGAGCAGTTCTTC. Translating gives CASSFQGADYNEQFF.

This clonotype was observed many times. The chain combines TRBV24-1 with TRBJ1-1; no clear D gene. Trimming stripped 11 bases from V and 2 bases from J, with 8 bases between. In germline, CDR1 is KGHDR, CDR2 SFDVKD. This CDR3 has 11 amino acids. CDR3 residues: CAKGRNTEAFF. The CDR3 DNA reads TGTGCCAAAGGGCGTAACACTGAAGCTTTCTTT.

V is TRBV12-3 or TRBV12-4 and J is TRBJ2-7; 7 positions match TRBD1. The CDR3 totals 16 residues. J lost 1 base, V lost 6 bases, and 12 bases had no gene match. The DNA of the CDR3 is TGTGCCAGCAGCCCAACTACAGGGGCCTTTTCCTACGAGCAGTACTTC. This sequence encodes CASSPTTGAFSYEQYF.

This rearrangement joins TRBV12-3 or TRBV12-4 to TRBJ1-5, with D tentatively TRBD1 (6 bases). Between the trimmed V and J ends, which lost 11 bases and 4 bases, there was a span of 15 bases. The CDR3 spans 13 residues. DNA for the CDR3: TGTGCCTTAGGAGGGGGACCTAATCAGCCCCAGCATTTT. Amino acids: CALGGGPNQPQHF.

The rearrangement joins TRBV19 to TRBJ2-7, with 8 bases that match TRBD1. CDR1 LNHDA and CDR2 SQIVND come from the germline V gene (reference sequence). There are 15 residues in the CDR3. The V segment lost 3 bases and the J segment 4 bases; nucleotides outside the gene matches: 8. The CDR3 reads CASSIFQGQAYEQYF. Written as DNA, the CDR3 is TGTGCCAGTAGTATCTTCCAGGGACAGGCGTACGAGCAGTACTTC.

The chain uses TRBV6-5 and TRBJ1-1, with unresolved D. V lost 0 bases to trimming and J lost 2 bases, with 13 bases between them. This CDR3 spans 16 amino acids. In germline, CDR1 is MNHEY, CDR2 SVGAGI. The CDR3 sequence: CASSYSPTHVNTEAFF. The CDR3 DNA follows: TGTGCCAGCAGTTACTCGCCGACTCATGTCAACACTGAAGCTTTCTTT.

This clonotype has a count of ten or more. This chain links TRBV12-3 or TRBV12-4 with TRBJ2-3; D unresolved. The CDR3 covers 11 residues. The V gene lost 7 bases and the J gene lost 2 bases, with 4 bases spanning the gap. The CDR3 sequence is CASKTTDTQYF. For the CDR3, the DNA is TGTGCCAGCAAAACCACAGATACGCAGTATTTT.

The V and J genes are TRBV3-1 and TRBJ2-2; possible D gene TRBD2, 6 bases. CDR3 size: 16 residues. CDR1 LGHDT and CDR2 YNNKEL come from the germline V gene (reference sequence). Trimming stripped 0 bases from V and 5 bases from J, with 13 bases between. The CDR3 loop reads CASSQDYSRETGELFF. DNA for the CDR3: TGTGCCAGCAGCCAAGATTACTCGCGGGAAACCGGGGAGCTGTTTTTT.

This clonotype was recorded many times. The chain employs TRBV14 and TRBJ1-3; TRBD1 is a possible D gene (5 bases). Per germline, CDR1 SGHDN and CDR2 FVKESK. CDR3 size: 15 residues. The ends were cut back, 2 bases at V and 1 base at J, with 9 bases in the middle. CDR3 bases: TGTGCCAGCAGCCAACAGGGTAGTTCTGGAAACACCATATATTTT. As protein: CASSQQGSSGNTIYF.